The 32 T cell receptor beta chains given below trace back to one sample, sequenced in a study of tumor-infiltrating lymphocytes in primary liver carcinoma. Germline DNA was also extracted, and blood RNA was taken from unsorted whole blood. A constant-region primer served to make TCR beta cDNA from about 0.45 ug total RNA. The TCR beta library was amplified through three nested multiplex PCR rounds in a modified ARM-PCR procedure. PCR rounds one and two used TRBV1-TRBV30 forward primers with a C-beta reverse primer for 10 cycles each. MiXCR, run by TCRdb on the multiplex PCR reads, gives a single entry per CDR3 protein. The table includes fewer than 400,000 distinct CDR3 sequences, around 50% detected once. Sample: peripheral blood. These receptors came from a woman aged 25-40 years with primary liver carcinoma and hepatitis B virus infection.

Points on this clonotype: One base away lies a much larger clone, so this may be a sequencing read error. The conserved closing phenylalanine or tryptophan is absent in this CDR3, likely reflecting a read error. V usage is TRBV29-1 and J usage is TRBJ1-1; D might be TRBD1 (6 bases). Trimming left V 4 bases short and J 0 bases short, with 15 bases between. Germline assignment: CDR1 SQVTM and CDR2 ANQGSEA. This CDR3 comprises 15 residues. The CDR3, as DNA: TGCAGCGTTGGGAATCAGGGGACGGTGAACACTGAAGCTTTCTCT. Translated, it gives CSVGNQGTVNTEAFS.

This clonotype was seen repeatedly, ten times or more. The chain employs TRBV12-3 or TRBV12-4 and TRBJ2-3; D is possibly TRBD2 (5 bases). Trimming took off 8 bases at V and 3 bases at J, with 21 bases between the two ends. There are 16 residues in the CDR3. The CDR3 DNA reads TGTGCCAGCGGTAACGGGCCCAGCGGCCAGACAGATACGCAGTATTTT. Amino acid sequence: CASGNGPSGQTDTQYF.

In regard to this clonotype: At one boundary the junction diverges from the germline segment, which might be a read error. The V call is TRBV5-4, the J call TRBJ1-1; 8 positions agree with TRBD1. This CDR3 is 13 amino acids long. Germline CDR1 and CDR2: SGHNT and YYREEE (reference sequence). The CDR3 loop reads CASSLQGATEALF. Here the CDR3 DNA reads TGTGCCAGCAGCCTCCAGGGGGCCACTGAAGCTTTATTT.

Notes on this clonotype: Just one base apart from a much larger clone, this may be a read error. This rearrangement joins TRBV29-1 to TRBJ2-3; D gene unclear. The CDR3 runs 12 residues. Germline V lookup: CDR1 SQVTM, CDR2 ANQGSEA. This CDR3 is CSVDRSTYTQYF. The CDR3 DNA reads TGCAGCGTTGACCGGAGCACATATACGCAGTATTTT.

Ten or more counts support this clonotype. This chain connects TRBV6-5 to TRBJ2-7; 14 bases map to TRBD2. CDR3 length: 16 residues. Germline lookup yields CDR1 MNHEY and CDR2 SVGAGI. Trimming took 0 bases from V and 4 from J; bases not matched to a gene: 2. The CDR3 here is CASSYSRTSGRYEQYF. The CDR3 nucleotides are TGTGCCAGCAGTTACTCCCGGACTAGCGGGAGGTACGAGCAGTACTTC.

Remarks on this clonotype: A read error may explain this, as a much larger clone is one base away. V usage is TRBV4-3 and J usage is TRBJ2-1; the D gene is possibly TRBD2 (5 bases). CDR1 and CDR2 from the germline V gene are LGHNA and YSLEER. CDR3 size: 17 residues. The V end lost 0 bases, the J end lost 10 bases, and 22 bases lay between the germline ends. The CDR3 DNA follows: TGCGCCAGCAGCCAAGAAGGTAGAATAGCGAGAGTATACGAGCAGTTCTTC. Protein sequence: CASSQEGRIARVYEQFF.

As for this clonotype: Since a much larger clone is just one base distant, this may be a read error. The rearrangement uses TRBV12-3 or TRBV12-4 and TRBJ2-7; D ambiguous. This CDR3 is built from 13 residues. Trimming left V 2 bases short and J 7 bases short, with 12 bases between. This chain's CDR3 is CASSLKSTGEQYF. Written as DNA, the CDR3 is TGTGCCAGCAGTTTAAAGTCTACGGGTGAGCAGTACTTC.

As concerns this clonotype: Possible read error: a much larger clone is one base away. V and J are TRBV29-1 and TRBJ2-2, with D possibly being TRBD2 (5 bases). The CDR3 totals 14 residues. The V and J ends lost 7 bases and 1 base respectively, with 13 bases between them. Germline-derived CDR1 and CDR2 are SQVTM and ANQGSEA. The CDR3: CSAVPGLNTGELFF. The CDR3, as DNA: TGCAGCGCCGTGCCTGGACTGAACACCGGGGAGCTGTTTTTT.

About this clonotype: Without the conserved terminal phenylalanine or tryptophan, this CDR3 likely stems from a read error. This chain connects TRBV12-3 or TRBV12-4 to TRBJ1-5; a possible D gene is TRBD1 (6 bases). This CDR3 contains 15 residues. Trimming stripped 6 bases from V and 2 bases from J, with 14 bases between. The CDR3 region has the DNA TGTGCCAGCAGCGTGATGGGGGCGGGCAATCAGCCCCAGCATGTT. Amino acid sequence: CASSVMGAGNQPQHV.

This clonotype was seen only a few times. The chain carries TRBV4-3 and TRBJ2-3, with 12 bases lining up with TRBD1. Trimming took 4 bases from V and 5 from J; bases not matched to a gene: 4. The germline V gene encodes CDR1 LGHNA and CDR2 YSLEER. There are 15 residues in the CDR3. The CDR3 DNA reads TGCGCCAGCAGCCCCAGGGACAGGGGGCAAGATACGCAGTATTTT. As protein: CASSPRDRGQDTQYF.

This clonotype was counted only a few times. A much larger clone is a single base away; this may be a read error. The rearrangement joins TRBV28 to TRBJ2-1; no clear D gene. From germline, CDR1 is MDHEN and CDR2 SYDVKM. Trimming stripped 4 bases from V and 12 bases from J, with 13 bases between. The CDR3 extends over 12 amino acids. For the CDR3, the DNA is TGTGCCAGCAGTTCTCGACTCGGTGTGCAGTTCTTC. Translation gives CASSSRLGVQFF. The complete variable domain, with remaining parts taken from reference TRBV28 and TRBJ2-1, reads DVKVTQSSRYLVKRTGEKVFLECVQDMDHENMFWYRQDPGLGLRLIYFSYDVKMKEKGDIPEGYSVSREKKERFSLILESASTNQTSMYLCASSSRLGVQFFGPGTRLTVL.

J is TRBJ2-2 and V is TRBV28; D may be TRBD1 (5 bases). This CDR3 comprises 13 residues. V was shortened by 8 bases and J by 2 bases, with 9 bases between the two germline ends. Germline loops: CDR1 MDHEN, CDR2 SYDVKM. CDR3 protein: CASRTPNTGELFF. The CDR3 coding sequence is TGTGCCAGCCGGACACCTAACACCGGGGAGCTGTTTTTT.

Of note for this clonotype: Being one base from a much bigger clone, this may be a read error. The genes are TRBV29-1 and TRBJ2-7, with D unresolved. Germline-derived CDR1 and CDR2 are SQVTM and ANQGSEA. The CDR3 totals 12 residues. This CDR3 is CRVLVGSYEQYF. In DNA, the CDR3 is TGCAGAGTTTTAGTTGGCTCCTACGAGCAGTACTTC.

The table lists this clonotype with many counts. The V call is TRBV29-1, the J call TRBJ2-2; 9 bases map to TRBD1. The CDR3 is 14 amino acids. The J segment lost 5 bases and the V segment lost 7 bases, leaving 8 bases of the junction unmatched. Germline V CDR1 and CDR2: SQVTM, ANQGSEA. This chain's CDR3 is CSAADRGGTGELFF. Written as DNA, the CDR3 is TGCAGCGCAGCGGACAGGGGTGGGACCGGGGAGCTGTTTTTT.

The rearrangement links TRBV7-9 to TRBJ2-5; D not resolved. The V end lost 4 bases, the J end lost 2 bases, and 5 bases lay between the germline ends. CDR3 size: 12 residues. The germline CDR1 and CDR2 sequences are SEHNR and FQNEAQ (reference sequence). This CDR3 reads CASSSPQETQYF. CDR3 in DNA: TGTGCCAGCAGCTCCCCGCAAGAGACCCAGTACTTC. Variable domain in full (rest from reference TRBV7-9 and TRBJ2-5): DTGVSQNPRHKITKRGQNVTFRCDPISEHNRLYWYRQTLGQGPEFLTYFQNEAQLEKSRLLSDRFSAERPKGSFSTLEIQRTEQGDSAMYLCASSSPQETQYFGPGTRLLVL.

The chain links TRBV6-2 or TRBV6-3 to TRBJ2-1; D is ambiguous. Deletions cut 6 bases from V and 4 bases from J, with 13 bases between. The CDR3 extends over 14 amino acids. The V gene's germline CDR1 is MNHEY and CDR2 SVGEGT. This CDR3 reads CASSFAVAYNEQFF. CDR3 in DNA: TGTGCCAGCAGCTTCGCGGTGGCATACAATGAGCAGTTCTTC.

There are many counts of this clonotype. CDR3 nucleotide sequence: TGTGCCAGCAGAGGTGAGAGCTCTGAGCAGTTCTTC. This gives the protein CASRGESSEQFF. This sequence joins TRBV12-3 or TRBV12-4 and TRBJ2-1; unclear D gene. The CDR3 contains 12 residues. V lost 6 bases to trimming and J lost 9 bases, with 12 bases between them.

The rearrangement joins TRBV7-9 to TRBJ2-6; D gene ambiguous. The CDR3 extends over 18 amino acids. V gave up 1 base and J gave up 1 base, with 14 bases separating them. Germline V gives CDR1 SEHNR, CDR2 FQNEAQ (reference sequence). This CDR3 reads CASSLGGNPPSGANVLTF. The CDR3 DNA reads TGTGCCAGCAGCTTAGGAGGTAATCCCCCGTCTGGGGCCAACGTCCTGACTTTC.

In its sample, this clonotype was seen many times. The gene calls are TRBV29-1 and TRBJ2-3, with TRBD1 identical over 8 bases. V dropped 5 bases and J dropped 5; count of bases not matched to a gene: 6. CDR1 and CDR2 (germline): SQVTM, ANQGSEA. The CDR3 contains 13 residues. The chain's CDR3 is CSVRTGSLDTQYF. CDR3 nucleotides: TGCAGCGTTCGGACAGGGTCGTTAGATACGCAGTATTTT.

This clonotype was picked up one time. With a much larger clone just one base away, this may be a read error. V usage is TRBV6-8 and J usage is TRBJ2-7; 11 bases align to TRBD2. V shed 0 bases and J 5 bases; nucleotides not matched to a gene: 9. The CDR3 runs to 17 residues. Germline V gene sequence: CDR1 MNHGY, CDR2 SAAAGT. The CDR3 region is CASSYSRGLAENNEQYF. In nucleotides, the CDR3 is TGTGCCAGCAGTTACTCGAGGGGACTAGCGGAGAACAACGAGCAGTACTTC.

In regard to this clonotype: This clone may be a read error of a much larger clone one base away. The chain joins TRBV6-2 or TRBV6-3 to TRBJ2-7; TRBD1 is a possible D gene (5 bases). The length of the CDR3 is 13 residues. The germline V gene encodes CDR1 MNHEY and CDR2 SVGEGT. CDR3 nucleotide sequence: TGTGCCAGGAGTTACACAGGCAACTACGAGCAGTACTTC. Amino acids: CARSYTGNYEQYF.

The chain links TRBV12-3 or TRBV12-4 to TRBJ2-2; maybe TRBD2 (5 bases). V lost 7 bases, J lost 1 base, and 16 bases lay in between. CDR3 length: 16 residues. The CDR3 DNA reads TGTGCCAGCAACTCCCGGACTCAAGTGAACACCGGGGAGCTGTTTTTT. Translating it yields CASNSRTQVNTGELFF.

This clonotype was seen repeatedly, ten times or more. The chain couples TRBV11-2 to TRBJ1-5; D might be TRBD1 (5 bases). V dropped 1 base and J dropped 2 bases, with 9 bases sitting between them. Per germline, CDR1 SGHAT and CDR2 FQNNGV. This CDR3 is built from 15 residues. The chain's CDR3 is CASSLGRGGNQPQHF. The CDR3, as DNA: TGTGCCAGCAGCTTAGGTAGGGGTGGCAATCAGCCCCAGCATTTT.

This clonotype has a count of ten or more. The chain carries TRBV12-3 or TRBV12-4 and TRBJ1-1; D remains unclear. The CDR3 consists of 11 residues. The V end was cut by 4 bases, the J end by 3 bases, with 3 bases between. This CDR3 is CASSWDTEAFF. CDR3 nucleotides: TGTGCCAGCAGTTGGGACACTGAAGCTTTCTTT.

This clonotype has just one count. The V call is TRBV6-5, the J call TRBJ1-1; D not certain. The CDR3 spans 11 residues. Germline CDR1 MNHEY, CDR2 SVGAGI. V was trimmed by 8 bases and J by 10 bases, leaving 14 bases between them. CDR3 sequence: CASGQNSGAFF. DNA for the CDR3: TGTGCCAGCGGGCAGAACTCGGGAGCTTTCTTT.

This clonotype was detected ten times or more. The chain links TRBV11-3 to TRBJ1-5; 8 bases fit TRBD1. This CDR3 spans 15 amino acids. Germline lookup yields CDR1 SGHNT and CDR2 YENEEA. Unmatched junction bases numbered 7, after V lost 2 bases and J lost 7 bases. The CDR3 region has the DNA TGTGCCAGCAGCTTACCAGGACAGGGTTCACAGCCCCAGCATTTT. As protein: CASSLPGQGSQPQHF.

For this clonotype: A much larger clone is a single base away; this may be a read error. V is TRBV12-3 or TRBV12-4 and J is TRBJ2-3; 9 bases line up with TRBD2. This CDR3 comprises 14 residues. V lost 7 bases and J lost 9; bases outside the gene matches: 11. CDR3 DNA sequence: TGTGCCAGCAACCAGCGGGAGGACATGGGGACGCAGTATTTT. This gives the protein CASNQREDMGTQYF.

Worth noting for this clonotype: Just one base apart from a much larger clone, this may be a read error. This sequence joins TRBV4-1 and TRBJ2-3; D may be TRBD2 (5 bases). Germline V lookup: CDR1 MGHRA, CDR2 YSYEKL. This CDR3 comprises 17 residues. V lost 0 bases, J lost 0 bases, and 13 bases lay in between. CDR3: CASSQDRLPGSTDTQYF. The CDR3 DNA reads TGCGCCAGCAGCCAAGATCGCCTACCGGGAAGCACAGATACGCAGTATTTT.

This clonotype was seen once. A clone one base away is much larger, so this may be a read error. The chain employs TRBV28 and TRBJ1-5; unclear D gene. Germline lookup yields CDR1 MDHEN and CDR2 SYDVKM. CDR3 size: 12 residues. V was shortened by 3 bases and J by 3 bases, with 3 bases between the two germline ends. The CDR3 is CASSFNNQPQHF. For the CDR3, the DNA is TGTGCCAGCAGTTTCAACAATCAGCCCCAGCATTTT. Together with reference TRBV28 and TRBJ1-5, the CDR3 gives the full variable domain: DVKVTQSSRYLVKRTGEKVFLECVQDMDHENMFWYRQDPGLGLRLIYFSYDVKMKEKGDIPEGYSVSREKKERFSLILESASTNQTSMYLCASSFNNQPQHFGDGTRLSIL.

About this clonotype itself: The DNA is left out, because the CDR3 cannot be placed on it with certainty; the CDR3 is given as TCRdb lists it. The V and J genes are TRBV11-2 and TRBJ1-1; the DNA was not compared with TRBD1, the D call given in the table. From its first to its last residue, the CDR3 has 21 amino acids. CDR1 and CDR2 from the germline V gene are SGHAT and FQNNGV. CDR3 sequence reads: CASTAASYEQYFGQGYTEAFF.

J is TRBJ2-5 and V is TRBV30; tentative D call: TRBD1 (6 bases). Germline-derived CDR1 and CDR2 are GTSNPN and SVGIG (reference sequence). The CDR3 covers 13 residues. Trimming cost V 0 bases and J 7 bases, with 12 bases left between them. CDR3 protein: CAWSVRDIGTQYF. CDR3 sequence (DNA): TGTGCCTGGAGTGTAAGGGACATCGGGACCCAGTACTTC.

This clonotype was seen many times. The chain joins TRBV7-8 to TRBJ2-3; TRBD2 is a possible D gene (5 bases). V lost 3 bases and J 6 bases, leaving 13 bases between the germline ends. Germline CDR1 SGHVS, CDR2 FQNEAQ. CDR3 length equals 14 residues. The CDR3 nucleotides read TGTGCCAGCAGCTTGTCCAGCGGTCGGGATACGCAGTATTTT. This encodes CASSLSSGRDTQYF. The full variable domain, its missing parts supplied by reference TRBV7-8 and TRBJ2-3, is GAGVSQSPRYKVAKRGQDVALRCDPISGHVSLFWYQQALGQGPEFLTYFQNEAQLDKSGLPSDRFFAERPEGSVSTLKIQRTQQEDSAVYLCASSLSSGRDTQYFGPGTRLTVL.